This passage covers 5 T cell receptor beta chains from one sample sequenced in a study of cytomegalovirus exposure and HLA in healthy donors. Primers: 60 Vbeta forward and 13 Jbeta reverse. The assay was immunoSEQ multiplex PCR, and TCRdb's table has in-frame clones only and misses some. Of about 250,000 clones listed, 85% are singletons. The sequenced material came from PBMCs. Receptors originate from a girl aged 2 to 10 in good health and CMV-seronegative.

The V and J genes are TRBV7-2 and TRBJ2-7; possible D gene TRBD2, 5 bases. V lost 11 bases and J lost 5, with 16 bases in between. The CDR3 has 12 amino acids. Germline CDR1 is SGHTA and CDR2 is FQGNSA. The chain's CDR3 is CAPAGFSNEQYF. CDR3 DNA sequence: TGTGCCCCCGCGGGCTTCTCAAACGAGCAGTACTTC.

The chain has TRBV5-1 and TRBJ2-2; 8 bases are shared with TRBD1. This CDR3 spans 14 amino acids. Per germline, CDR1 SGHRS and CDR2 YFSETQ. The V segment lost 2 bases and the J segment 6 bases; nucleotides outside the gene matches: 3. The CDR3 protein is CASSFSGGPGELFF. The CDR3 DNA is TGCGCCAGCAGCTTCTCAGGGGGCCCCGGGGAGCTGTTTTTT.

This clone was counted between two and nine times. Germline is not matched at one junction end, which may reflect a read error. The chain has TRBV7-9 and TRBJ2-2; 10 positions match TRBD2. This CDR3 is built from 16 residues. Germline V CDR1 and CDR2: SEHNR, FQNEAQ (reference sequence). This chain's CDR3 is CSSSLSGRDPAGELFF. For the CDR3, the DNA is TGTTCCAGCAGCTTAAGCGGGAGGGACCCGGCCGGGGAGCTGTTTTTT.

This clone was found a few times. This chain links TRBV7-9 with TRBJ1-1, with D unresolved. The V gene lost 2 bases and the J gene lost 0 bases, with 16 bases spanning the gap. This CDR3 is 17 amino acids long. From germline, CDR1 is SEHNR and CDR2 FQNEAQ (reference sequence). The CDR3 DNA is TGTGCCAGCAGCTTATTGGTGGCGGGGTTGGTGAACACTGAAGCTTTCTTT. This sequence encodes CASSLLVAGLVNTEAFF.

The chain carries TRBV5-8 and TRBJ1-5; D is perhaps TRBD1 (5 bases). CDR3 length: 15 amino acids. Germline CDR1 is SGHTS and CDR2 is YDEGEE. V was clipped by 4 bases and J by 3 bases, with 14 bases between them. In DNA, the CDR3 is TGTGCCAGCAGCCCCGGGGGTCCCCTCAATCAGCCCCAGCATTTT. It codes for CASSPGGPLNQPQHF.